These 2 T cell receptor beta chains were all obtained from the same sample, sequenced in a study of breast tumors, draining lymph nodes, adjacent tissues (dated by TCRdb to about 2016). Libraries were built with multiplex PCR. The instrument was an Illumina HiSeq 2000. In TCRdb, the public reads were trimmed at Q25 with fastp and aligned with MiXCR, with productive beta chains retained. Identical CDR3 proteins give one entry, which carries the most common genes and DNA. The sample table lists 190,000 or so distinct CDR3 sequences, about 32% of them with a count of one. Roughly 4% of the sample comes from the top ten. Lymph node samples were obtained from the axillary draining lymph nodes of breast cancer patients. Sequencing was performed on axillary lymph node tissue. The receptors here all came from a female donor with breast cancer. Some clones in this sample may be carry-over from other donors' samples.

The table lists this clonotype with a few counts. This may be a read error, as it is one base from a much larger clone. The CDR3 sequence is CASGAGGTGLNEQYF. The CDR3 DNA follows: TGTGCCAGCGGGGCAGGCGGGACTGGTCTGAACGAGCAGTACTTC. This chain joins TRBV7-9 and TRBJ2-7; tentatively, D is TRBD2 (6 bases). V was cut by 8 bases and J by 5 bases, with 22 bases left in between. Germline loops: CDR1 SEHNR, CDR2 FQNEAQ (reference sequence). The CDR3 is 15 amino acids.

In its sample, this clonotype was seen many times. The chain links TRBV15 to TRBJ2-1; D not resolved. Germline V gene sequence: CDR1 LNHNV, CDR2 YYDKDF (reference sequence). The V gene lost 0 bases and the J gene lost 8 bases, with 11 bases spanning the gap. CDR3 size: 14 residues. The CDR3 is CATSRDRLGYEQFF. CDR3 coding DNA: TGTGCCACCAGCAGAGATCGGCTGGGTTATGAGCAGTTCTTC.